This T cell receptor (beta chain) was sequenced in a study of T cell responses to AZD1222 COVID-19 vaccine (dated by TCRdb to the early 2020s). Describing the broader study: A total of 233 trial participants underwent TCR sequencing, of whom about 210 had received two doses of AZD1222 and around 25 had received two doses of the MenACWY control vaccine. Trial participants were enrolled into age subgroups of 18-55, 56-69 and 70-plus years, which contained 148, 28 and 57 TCR-sequenced participants, respectively.

Comments on this clone: No antigen is known for it. One base away there is no much larger clone; base qualities are not given.

The CDR3 regions of human TCRbeta chains were subjected to immunosequencing. On the authors' methods: TCRs in the repertoires were matched against a reference library of SARS-CoV-2-specific TCRs that had been generated with the MIRA antigen-specificity platform. Breadth was defined as the fraction of unique TCRs that were SARS-CoV-2-associated. Depth was defined as the fraction of total T cells that were SARS-CoV-2-associated. Using the MIRA data, each spike-specific TCR was mapped to the spike region that the TCR reacts to and placed in a CD4 or CD8 class. Log10-transformed breadth and depth values were compared by one-way ANOVA with Sidak's multiple comparisons tests. TCRdb retrieved this table from immuneACCESS and kept in-frame rearrangements only. Not all clones are present; in checked studies, unresolved V genes account for under half, and no reason is known for the remainder. V and J calls and clone size are as listed in that table; D and trimming were resolved from the DNA. The sample table records over 85,000 clones; around 90% of these occur just once. Jointly, the top ten make up 15% of the sample.

Overall study results and their limits: The 56-69-year group was small, and its depth increase did not reach significance, likely because of low power. CD4 TCRs associated with the vaccine covered the entire spike protein, and the dominant responses were in regions 160-218 and 743-854. Participants were mostly white British and included more females than males, and it was suggested by the authors that clonal diversity may have been underestimated. A significant rise in spike-specific TCR breadth and depth was observed after two AZD1222 doses relative to day 0 and relative to MenACWY recipients. Nearly half of unique spike-specific TCRs reportedly recognized epitopes outside regions mutated in the B.1.351 and B.1.1.7 variants. Because no day 14 peak-response samples were available, repertoires were characterized only after the peak T cell response. Conclusions about previously exposed vaccinees were limited because only six AZD1222 recipients were SARS-CoV-2 seropositive at baseline.

V loses 2 bases, J loses 0 bases, and the germline ends lie 10 bases apart. Based on the germline V gene, the CDR1 and CDR2 sequences are SGHAT and FQNNGV. The CDR3 covers 15 residues, taking in both the cysteine and the phenylalanine. Only the CDR3 DNA is retained, 45 bases long and in frame from the first base. The time point tag for this specimen amounts to: about 28 days (+/-7) after the second vaccine dose. AZD1222 recipients whose second dose came at about 4 weeks and those whose second dose came at about 12 weeks were combined into one group, since spike-specific TCR depth and breadth did not differ between the two schedules. Vaccinee samples came from UK trials COV001 and COV002, including a single-blind randomized controlled phase 2/3 trial of AZD1222 (ChAdOx1 nCoV-19) in healthy adults. For TCRbeta chain sequencing, PBMC samples were collected from trial participants at day 0 and at day 28 after the second dose.

Sequenced material: peripheral blood, taken 28 days after the second AZD1222 dose. The rearranged segments are TRBV11-2 and TRBJ1-1; confidence is insufficient to name the D gene. The TCR originated in an adult who received the AZD1222 COVID-19 vaccine. Read as DNA, the sequence is TGTGCCAGCAGCTTACTTAGGATCATGAACACTGAAGCTTTCTTT. This yields the protein CASSLLRIMNTEAFF.